This TCR beta chain is drawn from a study of regulatory T cells in long-lasting Graves disease. Overall study findings and caveats: The persistent group shared about 2,700 public clonotypes, more than the 850 to 1,000 shared by new patients.

Time point noted: newly diagnosed GD, antithyroid drugs for less than 3 months. PBMC RNA served as the TCR library source. It was an endocrinology department in Xi'an, China, that provided the patients. This clonotype was counted many times. Its antigen is not known. According to the study, TCR beta libraries were built with iRepertoire HTBI primers and CDR3-region Arm-PCR. Each CDR3 protein is one row after TCRdb ran MiXCR on the multiplex PCR reads. This table has 300,000 to 450,000 distinct CDR3 sequences, around a sixth appearing once. The receptor was isolated from a female donor with Graves disease. The specimen comprised peripheral blood mononuclear cells (PBMCs), sampled at new diagnosis, from a patient treated with antithyroid drugs.

The CDR3 DNA reads TGCAGTGCTAGGTTTGCGACCTCCAATTTTTACAATGAGCAGTTCTTC. Residues: CSARFATSNFYNEQFF. The chain employs TRBV20-1 and TRBJ2-1; no clear D. This CDR3 has 16 residues. Looked up from germline, CDR1 is DFQATT and CDR2 is SNEGSKA (reference sequence). V was cut by 3 bases and J by 4 bases, with 19 bases left in between.